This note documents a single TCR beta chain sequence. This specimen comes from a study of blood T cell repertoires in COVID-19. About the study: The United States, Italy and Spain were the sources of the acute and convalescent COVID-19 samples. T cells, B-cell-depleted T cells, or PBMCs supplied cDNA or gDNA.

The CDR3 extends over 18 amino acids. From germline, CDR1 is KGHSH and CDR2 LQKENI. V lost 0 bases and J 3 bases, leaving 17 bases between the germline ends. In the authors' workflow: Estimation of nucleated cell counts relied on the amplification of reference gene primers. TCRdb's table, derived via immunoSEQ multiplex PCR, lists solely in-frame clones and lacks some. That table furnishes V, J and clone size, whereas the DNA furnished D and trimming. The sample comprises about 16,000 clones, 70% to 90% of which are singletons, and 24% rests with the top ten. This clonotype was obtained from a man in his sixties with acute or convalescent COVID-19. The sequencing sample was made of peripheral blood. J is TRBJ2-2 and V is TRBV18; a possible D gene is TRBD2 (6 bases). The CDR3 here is CASSPPIRERIYTGELFF. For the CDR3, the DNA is TGTGCCAGCTCACCACCGATCCGGGAGCGGATTTACACCGGGGAGCTGTTTTTT.